Each of the 9 T cell receptor beta chains below was sequenced from the same sample in a study of monozygotic twins with inflammatory bowel disease. TCRdb re-called the 5' RACE reads and catalogs CDR3 proteins one per entry, DNA excluded. The sample table includes around 100,000 distinct CDR3 sequences. Input material: blood. Source of these receptors: a human donor with ulcerative colitis or Crohn's disease, or a healthy co-twin of an affected twin (not recorded which).

The chain links TRBV12-3 or TRBV12-4 to TRBJ1-2; TCRdb designates TRBD1, a call that cannot be tested without DNA. CDR3 length equals 16 residues. The CDR3 region is CASSHIQGSLHDGYTF.

The chain employs TRBV19 and TRBJ2-6; TCRdb selects TRBD1, and the lack of DNA leaves this call unchecked. Germline CDR1 reads LNHDA; CDR2 reads SQIVND (reference sequence). The CDR3 extends over 17 amino acids. CDR3 amino acids: CASNTGGFNSGANVLTF.

This rearrangement joins TRBV2 to TRBJ1-2; the D call from TCRdb, TRBD1, cannot be confirmed without DNA. The CDR3 consists of 14 residues. Looked up from germline, CDR1 is SNHLY and CDR2 is FYNNEI. CDR3 sequence: CASSEEGGTAKAHF.

The gene calls are TRBV28 and TRBJ1-5. The CDR3 has 13 amino acids. Germline CDR1 MDHEN, CDR2 SYDVKM. CDR3 amino acids: CASSFRANQPQHF.

This chain joins TRBV5-1 and TRBJ2-1; TCRdb names TRBD1, which stays unverified in the absence of DNA. The CDR3 loop spans 15 amino acids. The V gene's germline CDR1 is SGHRS and CDR2 YFSETQ. This CDR3 reads CASSHGQGASNEQFF.

This clonotype shows up as medium-sized by frequency. V is TRBV20-1 and J is TRBJ1-2. This CDR3 spans 16 amino acids. Germline-derived CDR1 and CDR2 are DFQATT and SNEGSKA (reference sequence). The CDR3 protein is CSARDILRDGGYGYTF.

The rearrangement links TRBV11-2 to TRBJ2-7; TCRdb lists TRBD1, though no DNA is available to test this call. The CDR3 is 16 residues long. The germline V gene encodes CDR1 SGHAT and CDR2 FQNNGV. The CDR3 protein is CASSHLGTGAAYEQYF.

This chain joins TRBV28 and TRBJ1-5. The length of the CDR3 is 14 residues. Per germline, CDR1 MDHEN and CDR2 SYDVKM. The CDR3 loop is CASSFRYSNQPQHF.

The chain couples TRBV6-4 to TRBJ1-2; TCRdb reports TRBD1, a call that lacks DNA to check it against. CDR3 length: 17 residues. CDR1 MRHNA and CDR2 SNTAGT come from the germline V gene. The CDR3 sequence: CASIASDRDRGLHGYTF.